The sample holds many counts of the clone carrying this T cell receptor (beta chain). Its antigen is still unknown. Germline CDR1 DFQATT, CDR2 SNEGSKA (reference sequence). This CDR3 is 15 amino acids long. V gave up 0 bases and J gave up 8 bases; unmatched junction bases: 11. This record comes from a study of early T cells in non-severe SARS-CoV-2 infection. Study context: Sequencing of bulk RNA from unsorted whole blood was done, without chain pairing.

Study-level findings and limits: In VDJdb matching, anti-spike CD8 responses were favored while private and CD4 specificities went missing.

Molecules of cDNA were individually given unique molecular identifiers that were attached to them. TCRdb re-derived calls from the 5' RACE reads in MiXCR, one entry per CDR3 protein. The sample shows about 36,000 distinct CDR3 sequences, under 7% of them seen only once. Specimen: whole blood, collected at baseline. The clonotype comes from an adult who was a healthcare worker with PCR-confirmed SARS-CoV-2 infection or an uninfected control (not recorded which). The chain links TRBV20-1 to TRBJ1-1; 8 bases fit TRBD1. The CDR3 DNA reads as TGCAGTGCTAGAGATCCTGACAGGGGCCGGTTGGAAGCTTTCTTT. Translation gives CSARDPDRGRLEAFF.